This T cell receptor beta chain was retrieved from a study of early stage breast cancer tumors (dated by TCRdb to the late 2010s). A note on the overall study: Of the approximately 16 invasive breast tumors, some twelve were found to be estrogen receptor-positive, progesterone receptor-positive and HER2-negative. On average, each sample had roughly 10-fold read coverage. Eight of the 12 ER+/PR+/HER2- tumors were invasive ductal carcinomas, while the other four were invasive lobular carcinomas. Across all samples, 2,651,842 templates representing approximately 1.2 million unique clonotypes were detected. What the study reported, not specific to this receptor: Chain pairing and functional markers such as CD4, CD8 and FOXP3 were not captured by bulk genomic DNA sequencing of unsorted cells. Compared with adjacent normal breast tissue, tumors had approximately 2.5-fold higher T cell density and higher clonality. Repertoires from blood resembled normal breast more closely than tumor, and using blood as a reference for each tissue separated tumor from normal in about 85% of the 16 patients. Enriched TCRB sequences shared across patients were mostly commonly generated sequences, unlikely to play an important role in the tumor microenvironment. The small cohort size prevented analysis by tumor subtype.

Regarding this clone: Its antigen specificity is not known. Base qualities are not provided; no much larger clone lies one nucleotide away.

Cut back by 5 bases and 8 bases, the V and J ends lie 16 bases apart. Sequences LNHDA (CDR1) and SQIVND (CDR2) are obtained from the germline V gene (reference sequence). Its CDR3 holds 14 amino acids, cysteine through phenylalanine. Left in the record is the CDR3 DNA by itself, 42 bases read in frame from the first base. Every sample was amplified as two independent genomic DNA replicates, using approximately 0.54 ug for blood and about 1.4 ug for tumor or normal breast. Following the manufacturer's instructions, the ImmunoSeq Intro kit was used to carry out TCRB sequencing on genomic DNA. Multiplex PCR was run for 31 cycles using proprietary primers and spike-in control sequences for absolute quantification. An 87-bp fragment spanning the CDR3 and flanking V and J genes was sequenced with single-end 150-bp reads. Seven samples, with two replicates for each sample, were multiplexed per lane of an Illumina MiSeq using version 3.0 chemistry. Processing in the source paper ran as follows. Raw data were processed with the vendor's proprietary pipeline, and both replicates were merged into a single result per sample. A clonotype was defined as productive rearrangements that share the same V-gene family, CDR3 amino acid sequence and J-gene segment. Clonality was computed as 1 minus the normalized Shannon entropy (Pielou evenness) of TCRB abundances. To estimate T cell density, the total number of templates was divided by the number of input cells, which was inferred from the amount of DNA input. Recon, run with its default parameters, was used to estimate overall repertoire diversity and clonality. Tumor-enriched clonotypes were defined as having over 0.1% abundance in tumor and at least 32-fold higher abundance than in normal breast. Not all clones reach the TCRdb copy of this immuneACCESS table, which keeps in-frame sequences only. Checked studies attribute under half of the gap to unresolved V genes and leave the rest unexplained. V and J calls and clone size are those listed in that table; D and trimming were worked out from the DNA. Present in this sample are about 30,000 clones, approximately 72% of which were seen just once. The biggest ten clones account for roughly 33% of the sample.

The study profiled bulk TCR beta-chain repertoires in matched peripheral blood, tumor and adjacent normal breast tissue taken from about 15 patients with early-stage breast cancer. Before surgery, about 4.5-11 mL of whole blood was collected into EDTA tubes and then processed within 2 hours. Ficoll-Paque centrifugation in SepMate-50 tubes was used to isolate peripheral blood mononuclear cells. PBMCs were cryopreserved in aliquots of roughly 1.9 to 4.5 million cells in roughly 90% FBS with roughly 10% DMSO and kept in liquid nitrogen. The Qiagen AllPrep DNA/RNA Mini kit was used to extract genomic DNA.

This chain is built from TRBV19 and TRBJ1-3, with TRBD1 perhaps the D gene, on 5 matching bases. The TCR comes from a person between 50 and 60 years old with breast cancer. The sequenced sample was blood. At the DNA level, the sequence is TGTGCCAGTAGTCTCGGGACCCCTCGAGACACCATATATTTT. Its translation is CASSLGTPRDTIYF.